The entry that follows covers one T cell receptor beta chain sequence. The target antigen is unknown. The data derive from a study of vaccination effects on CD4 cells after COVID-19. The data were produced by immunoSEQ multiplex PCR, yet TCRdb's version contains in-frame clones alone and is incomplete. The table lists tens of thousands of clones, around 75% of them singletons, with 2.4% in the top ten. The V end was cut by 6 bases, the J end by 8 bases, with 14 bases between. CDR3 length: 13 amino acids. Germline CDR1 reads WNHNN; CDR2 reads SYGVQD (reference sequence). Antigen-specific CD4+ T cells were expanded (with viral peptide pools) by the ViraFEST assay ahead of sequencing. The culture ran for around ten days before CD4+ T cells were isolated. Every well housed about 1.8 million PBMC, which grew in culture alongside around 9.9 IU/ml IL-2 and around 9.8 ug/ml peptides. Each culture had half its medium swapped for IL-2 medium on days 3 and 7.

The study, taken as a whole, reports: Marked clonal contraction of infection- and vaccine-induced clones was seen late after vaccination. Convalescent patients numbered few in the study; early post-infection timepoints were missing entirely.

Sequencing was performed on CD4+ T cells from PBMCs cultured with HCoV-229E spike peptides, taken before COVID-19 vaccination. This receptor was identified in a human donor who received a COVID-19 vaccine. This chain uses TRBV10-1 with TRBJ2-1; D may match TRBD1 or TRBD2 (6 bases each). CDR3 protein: CASSLHREDEQFF. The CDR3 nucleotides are TGCGCCAGCAGCCTCCACAGGGAGGATGAGCAGTTCTTC.